The following is a T cell receptor (beta chain) sequence with its context. Its matching antigen is unknown. One end of the junction is discordant with germline, which a read error may explain. The PCR used 60 Vbeta and 13 Jbeta primers. This table comes from immunoSEQ multiplex PCR, and its TCRdb copy is limited to in-frame clones, with some not included. This sample has 200,000 or so clones, with 70% to 90% found just once. The sample originates from a study of cytomegalovirus exposure and HLA in healthy donors. Findings of the study overall: The majority of CMV-associated TCR beta chains were reported as apparently HLA-restricted in a later analysis.

Germline CDR1 and CDR2: SGHAT and FQNNGV. The CDR3 is 13 residues long. The chain is built from TRBV11-2 and TRBJ2-5; 10 bases agree with TRBD1. The TCR sequence derives from a human donor in good health. The sample comprised PBMCs. The CDR3 protein is CASSLGDRGHNHF. CDR3 coding DNA: TGTGCCAGCAGCTTGGGGGACAGGGGACATAATCACTTC.